This entry lists 27 T cell receptor beta chains sequenced from one sample in a study of long-term antiretroviral therapy in people with HIV. This was the immunoSEQ v3.0 assay at survey level. Measured with immunoSEQ multiplex PCR; TCRdb has only the in-frame clones, and not every one. The sample gives about 41,000 clones, about 95% of which show up once; less than 2.5% is in the top ten. This specimen consisted of unsorted PBMCs, obtained roughly 9.4 years after starting antiretroviral therapy. Source of these receptors: a man in his thirties or forties with HIV.

The chain links TRBV18 to TRBJ1-3; no clear D. CDR1 KGHSH and CDR2 LQKENI come from the germline V gene. The CDR3 is 17 amino acids. V lost 2 bases and J 0 bases, leaving 14 bases between the germline ends. The CDR3 nucleotides read TGTGCCAGCTCACCAAGTCGGCAGGCGAGCTCTGGAAACACCATATATTTT. Its translation: CASSPSRQASSGNTIYF.

Points on this clone: One junction end does not reproduce the germline sequence, and a read error may be involved. The V and J genes are TRBV7-7 and TRBJ2-5, with 12 bases that match TRBD2. The CDR3 length is 19 residues. Germline V gives CDR1 SSHAT, CDR2 FNYEAQ (reference sequence). CDR3 residues: CASSGSVASGGAGHETQYF. The CDR3 DNA reads as TGTGCTAGCAGCGGGAGCGTGGCTAGCGGGGGGGCGGGTCATGAGACCCAGTACTTC. The variable domain in full, completed from reference TRBV7-7 and TRBJ2-5, reads GAGVSQSPRYKVTKRGQDVTLRCDPISSHATLYWYQQALGQGPEFLTYFNYEAQPDKSGLPSDRFSAERPEGSISTLTIQRTEQRDSAMYRCASSGSVASGGAGHETQYFGPGTRLLVL.

This chain joins TRBV2 and TRBJ2-2; TRBD1 aligns across 7 bases. Germline loops: CDR1 SNHLY, CDR2 FYNNEI. V was clipped by 7 bases and J by 2 bases; unmatched bases: 10. CDR3 size: 16 residues. As DNA, the CDR3 is TGTGCCAGCATTCCCGACAGGGAAACCAACACCGGGGAGCTGTTTTTT. Amino acid sequence: CASIPDRETNTGELFF.

The CDR3 coding sequence is TGTGCCAGCAGCCCCCTTCCAGGGGAAAAACTGTTTTTT. Its translation: CASSPLPGEKLFF. This chain links TRBV7-6 with TRBJ1-4; perhaps TRBD1 as D (5 bases). This CDR3 contains 13 residues. CDR1 is SGHVS, CDR2 FNYEAQ, per germline. V dropped 5 bases and J dropped 8 bases, with 12 bases sitting between them.

The genes are TRBV5-4 and TRBJ1-2; TRBD1 aligns across 9 bases. The length of the CDR3 is 15 residues. V gave up 0 bases and J gave up 7 bases; unmatched junction bases: 7. CDR1 and CDR2 (germline): SGHNT, YYREEE (reference sequence). CDR3 in amino acids: CASSLGLGDRVGYTF. The CDR3 DNA sequence: TGTGCCAGCAGCTTGGGTCTCGGGGACAGGGTTGGCTACACCTTC.

The chain combines TRBV27 with TRBJ1-1; 9 nucleotides match TRBD1. V was pared by 4 bases and J by 3 bases, with 6 bases of the junction left unmatched. CDR1 and CDR2 (germline): MNHEY, SMNVEV (reference sequence). The CDR3 sequence is 15 residues long. Written as DNA, the CDR3 is TGTGCCAGCAGTTCACTCGGACAGGGGTACACTGAAGCTTTCTTT. It encodes CASSSLGQGYTEAFF.

This chain links TRBV5-4 with TRBJ2-1; 16 bases agree with TRBD2. Germline CDR1 SGHNT, CDR2 YYREEE (reference sequence). This CDR3 spans 18 amino acids. The junction had 11 bases not matched to a gene; V was cut back by 5 bases and J by 6 bases. Here the CDR3 reads CASSQMGLAGGIGNEQFF. CDR3 bases: TGTGCCAGCAGTCAAATGGGACTAGCGGGGGGGATAGGCAATGAGCAGTTCTTC.

V usage is TRBV6-1 and J usage is TRBJ2-7, with 9 bases aligning to TRBD2. CDR1 and CDR2 (germline): MNHNS, SASEGT. J gave up 5 bases and V 3 bases, and 8 bases lay outside the gene matches. CDR3 length: 15 amino acids. In nucleotides, the CDR3 is TGTGCCAGCAGTGAGCGAAGCGGGGGGTCCCACGAGCAGTACTTC. Its translation is CASSERSGGSHEQYF.

The chain employs TRBV5-1 and TRBJ2-7; tentative D call: TRBD1 (6 bases). The ends were cut back, 3 bases at V and 6 bases at J, with 16 bases in the middle. The length of the CDR3 is 14 residues. Germline lookup yields CDR1 SGHRS and CDR2 YFSETQ. This chain's CDR3 is CASSSGAVPGEQYF. The CDR3, as DNA: TGCGCCAGCAGCTCAGGGGCGGTCCCGGGCGAGCAGTACTTC.

In nucleotides, the CDR3 is TGTGCCAGCAGCCCCTGGGGACTAGCGGGGGGGGTGACCCAGTACTTC. This codes for CASSPWGLAGGVTQYF. This chain links TRBV5-6 with TRBJ2-5, with 16 positions matching TRBD2. The CDR3 runs to 16 residues. CDR1 is SGHDT, CDR2 YYEEEE, per germline. Unmatched junction bases numbered 7, after V lost 4 bases and J lost 7 bases.

This CDR3 is CASSSSRQGFGELFF. As DNA, the CDR3 is TGTGCCAGCAGCAGTAGTCGGCAGGGCTTCGGGGAGCTGTTTTTT. The chain is built from TRBV9 and TRBJ2-2; D perhaps matches TRBD1 (5 bases). Germline loops: CDR1 SGDLS, CDR2 YYNGEE. V was cut by 4 bases and J by 7 bases, with 17 bases left in between. CDR3 length: 15 residues. Full variable domain (remainder filled in from reference TRBV9 and TRBJ2-2): DSGVTQTPKHLITATGQRVTLRCSPRSGDLSVYWYQQSLDQGLQFLIQYYNGEERAKGNILERFSAQQFPDLHSELNLSSLELGDSALYFCASSSSRQGFGELFFGEGSRLTVL.

Of note for this clone: The junction does not match germline at one end; this may be a read error. For the CDR3, the DNA is TGTGCCAGCAGTCCAGTCCCGGGACAGGGACAAAGTACCTTCTTC. It yields the protein CASSPVPGQGQSTFF. V and J are TRBV6-1 and TRBJ1-2; 9 bases fit TRBD1. Germline CDR1 reads MNHNS; CDR2 reads SASEGT. The CDR3 runs to 15 residues.

This chain uses TRBV28 with TRBJ1-6; D remains unclear. The germline V gene has CDR1 MDHEN and CDR2 SYDVKM. This CDR3 has 14 residues. V was shortened by 6 bases and J by 2 bases, with 8 bases between the two germline ends. CDR3 protein: CASRIGPYNSPLHF. The CDR3 region has the DNA TGTGCCAGCAGAATAGGCCCCTATAATTCACCCCTCCACTTT.

V gene TRBV5-4 combines with J gene TRBJ1-1; D remains ambiguous. The CDR3 is made up of 14 amino acids. Trimming shortened V by 2 bases and J by 3 bases, and 11 bases separated the two germline ends. Germline CDR1 and CDR2: SGHNT and YYREEE (reference sequence). CDR3 nucleotides: TGTGCCAGCAGCTTCAAGGGCGGGGACACTGAAGCTTTCTTT. Its protein product is CASSFKGGDTEAFF. Combining the CDR3 with reference TRBV5-4 and TRBJ1-1 gives the whole variable domain ETGVTQSPTHLIKTRGQQVTLRCSSQSGHNTVSWYQQALGQGPQFIFQYYREEENGRGNFPPRFSGLQFPNYSSELNVNALELDDSALYLCASSFKGGDTEAFFGQGTRLTVV.

This clone appeared a single time. The J gene is TRBJ1-3, the V gene TRBV2; 7 bases align to TRBD1. Trimming cost V 4 bases and J 0 bases; bases outside gene matches: 9. This CDR3 contains 17 residues. CDR1 SNHLY and CDR2 FYNNEI come from the germline V gene. CDR3 loop: CASSVLGTDLSGNTIYF. CDR3 bases: TGTGCCAGCAGTGTTCTCGGGACAGATCTCTCTGGAAACACCATATATTTT.

CDR3: CASSFNMGSQETQYF. The CDR3 DNA follows: TGTGCCAGCAGCTTTAATATGGGAAGCCAAGAGACCCAGTACTTC. The V gene is TRBV7-2, the J gene TRBJ2-5; D is unresolved. Trimming removed 3 bases from V and 1 base from J, with 12 bases in between. CDR3 size: 15 residues. CDR1 and CDR2 (germline): SGHTA, FQGNSA.

This chain joins TRBV7-9 and TRBJ2-4; 8 bases agree with TRBD1. The CDR3 contains 13 residues. J lost 10 bases, V lost 4 bases, and 6 bases had no gene match. Germline V gene sequence: CDR1 SEHNR, CDR2 FQNEAQ (reference sequence). CDR3 residues: CASSWTGNGIQYF. The CDR3 DNA reads as TGTGCCAGCAGCTGGACAGGGAACGGAATTCAGTACTTC. Filled out from reference TRBV7-9 and TRBJ2-4, the complete variable domain reads DTGVSQNPRHKITKRGQNVTFRCDPISEHNRLYWYRQTLGQGPEFLTYFQNEAQLEKSRLLSDRFSAERPKGSFSTLEIQRTEQGDSAMYLCASSWTGNGIQYFGAGTRLSVL.

The chain links TRBV14 to TRBJ2-2; no definite D call. The CDR3 loop spans 13 amino acids. Germline CDR1 and CDR2: SGHDN and FVKESK. Trimming shortened V by 1 base and J by 7 bases, and 7 bases separated the two germline ends. The CDR3: CASSQVSFGELFF. Here the CDR3 DNA reads TGTGCCAGCAGCCAAGTCTCTTTCGGGGAGCTGTTTTTT.

CDR3 sequence reads: CASSESPISDQHF. As DNA, the CDR3 is TGTGCCAGCAGTGAGTCCCCGATATCGGACCAGCATTTT. V gene TRBV2 combines with J gene TRBJ1-5; no reliable D call. Germline loops: CDR1 SNHLY, CDR2 FYNNEI. CDR3 size: 13 residues. V was trimmed by 3 bases and J by 12 bases, leaving 15 bases between them.

The J gene is TRBJ1-5, the V gene TRBV15; D gene unclear. This CDR3 region has 13 residues. The germline V and J ends were trimmed by 5 bases and 4 bases, with 9 bases remaining between them. Germline lookup yields CDR1 LNHNV and CDR2 YYDKDF (reference sequence). CDR3 residues: CATSENRNQPQHF. CDR3 DNA: TGTGCCACCAGCGAAAACAGAAATCAGCCCCAGCATTTT.

V is TRBV10-3 and J is TRBJ1-1, with 8 bases matching TRBD1. J was trimmed by 1 base and V by 7 bases; bases with no gene match: 2. This CDR3 is 13 amino acids long. Germline CDR1 is ENHRY and CDR2 is SYGVKD. In DNA form, the CDR3 reads TGTGCCATCAAAGGACAGGGGAACACTGAAGCTTTCTTT. Its protein product is CAIKGQGNTEAFF.

CDR3 nucleotides: TGTGCCAGCAGCTCCAGACTAGCGGGGTTAGATACGCAGTATTTT. Protein: CASSSRLAGLDTQYF. The rearrangement uses TRBV13 and TRBJ2-3; 11 nucleotides agree with TRBD2. This CDR3 is built from 15 residues. The V gene's germline CDR1 is PRHDT and CDR2 FYEKMQ (reference sequence). J was trimmed by 5 bases and V by 4 bases; bases with no gene match: 5.

This clone was observed once. V gene TRBV7-9 combines with J gene TRBJ1-6; TRBD1 matches 9 bases. CDR1 and CDR2 from the germline V gene are SEHNR and FQNEAQ (reference sequence). The trim removed 5 bases at V and 10 bases at J, leaving 18 bases unmatched. The CDR3 runs to 18 residues. The DNA of the CDR3 is TGTGCCAGCAGCCCTACGGCCGGGACAGGGCGGCTTGGATCACCCCTCCACTTT. This codes for CASSPTAGTGRLGSPLHF.

This sequence joins TRBV5-1 and TRBJ1-1; 9 positions match TRBD1. The CDR3 has 13 amino acids. The V and J ends lost 7 bases and 6 bases, in that order; junction bases with no gene match: 7. Germline assignment: CDR1 SGHRS and CDR2 YFSETQ. The DNA for the CDR3 is TGCGCCAGCTCCACAGGGGGCGCCTCTGAAGCTTTCTTT. It translates to CASSTGGASEAFF.

This clone was observed a few times. The chain couples TRBV7-2 to TRBJ2-3; 10 nucleotides agree with TRBD2. After removal of 3 bases from V and 6 bases from J, the junction contained 3 bases not matched to a gene. The CDR3 extends over 14 amino acids. The V gene's germline CDR1 is SGHTA and CDR2 FQGNSA. CDR3 region: CASSFLAGADTQYF. The CDR3 DNA is TGTGCCAGCAGCTTTCTAGCGGGGGCCGATACGCAGTATTTT.

This clone was seen once. DNA for the CDR3: TGTGCCAGCAGCTTATGGGTTCAGGGAGTTAACGAGCAGTACTTC. Translating it yields CASSLWVQGVNEQYF. This rearrangement joins TRBV11-2 to TRBJ2-7, with D perhaps given as TRBD1 or TRBD2 (5 bases each). CDR3 length: 15 amino acids. Germline loops: CDR1 SGHAT, CDR2 FQNNGV. V was shortened by 2 bases and J by 5 bases, with 16 bases between the two germline ends. The full variable domain, with the rest looked up from reference TRBV11-2 and TRBJ2-7, is EAGVAQSPRYKIIEKRQSVAFWCNPISGHATLYWYQQILGQGPKLLIQFQNNGVVDDSQLPKDRFSAERLKGVDSTLKIQPAKLEDSAVYLCASSLWVQGVNEQYFGPGTRLTVT.

This chain connects TRBV4-1 to TRBJ1-2; no definite D call. The ends were cut back, 2 bases at V and 7 bases at J, with 5 bases in the middle. The CDR3 is 11 residues long. In germline, CDR1 is MGHRA, CDR2 YSYEKL. CDR3 protein: CASSQNTGYTF. The CDR3 DNA reads as TGCGCCAGCAGCCAAAACACTGGCTACACCTTC.